This passage covers 18 T cell receptor beta chains from one sample sequenced in a study of spatial heterogeneity in lung cancer. TCRdb reprocessed the 5' RACE reads via MiXCR and lists one record per CDR3 protein. The sample consists of just over 75,000 distinct CDR3 sequences, 8% of them appearing once. Time point noted: sample taken at primary tumor resection. Sequencing used PBMCs, obtained at surgery. These receptor sequences come from a male donor with early-stage non-small cell lung cancer.

V is TRBV6-5 and J is TRBJ1-5; no clear D gene. Germline values: CDR1 MNHEY, CDR2 SVGAGI. The length of the CDR3 is 15 residues. Deletions cut 0 bases from V and 3 bases from J, with 9 bases between. The CDR3 region has the DNA TGTGCCAGCAGTTACTCCGGGTCCCTCAATCAGCCCCAGCATTTT. It translates to CASSYSGSLNQPQHF.

The chain carries TRBV5-1 and TRBJ1-2; weak D call: TRBD1 (5 bases). Germline CDR1 is SGHRS and CDR2 is YFSETQ. The V gene lost 3 bases and the J gene lost 4 bases, with 13 bases spanning the gap. This CDR3 has 14 residues. CDR3: CASSSAGPSYGYTF. The CDR3 nucleotides read TGCGCCAGCAGCTCGGCAGGGCCGTCCTATGGCTACACCTTC. Combining the CDR3 with reference TRBV5-1 and TRBJ1-2 gives the whole variable domain KAGVTQTPRYLIKTRGQQVTLSCSPISGHRSVSWYQQTPGQGLQFLFEYFSETQRNKGNFPGRFSGRQFSNSRSEMNVSTLELGDSALYLCASSSAGPSYGYTFGSGTRLTVV.

The table lists this clonotype with many counts. V is TRBV20-1 and J is TRBJ2-7; 7 positions agree with TRBD2. From germline, CDR1 is DFQATT and CDR2 SNEGSKA (reference sequence). The J segment lost 1 base and the V segment lost 7 bases, leaving 4 bases of the junction unmatched. The CDR3 spans 12 residues. CDR3 region: CSVASGSYEQYF. The DNA for the CDR3 is TGCAGTGTTGCTAGCGGATCCTACGAGCAGTACTTC.

In this sample, this clonotype turned up many times. J is TRBJ2-5 and V is TRBV7-3; 7 bases map to TRBD1. CDR3 length: 13 residues. Per the germline V gene, CDR1 is SGHTA and CDR2 is FQGTGA. After removal of 5 bases from V and 1 base from J, the junction contained 1 base not matched to a gene. In DNA form, the CDR3 reads TGTGCCAGCAGCCGGGACAGCCAAGAGACCCAGTACTTC. As protein: CASSRDSQETQYF.

The rearrangement uses TRBV6-1 and TRBJ2-5; 10 bases are a match to TRBD1. Per the germline V gene, CDR1 is MNHNS and CDR2 is SASEGT. The CDR3 consists of 15 residues. V trimming: 5 bases; J trimming: 4 bases; junction bases outside the gene matches: 7. Here the CDR3 DNA reads TGTGCCAGCAGTCCTACGACAGGGGGCCGAGAGACCCAGTACTTC. It is translated as CASSPTTGGRETQYF.

The CDR3 spells CASSYGRTEAFF. CDR3 sequence (DNA): TGTGCCAGCAGTTATGGACGGACTGAAGCTTTCTTT. The genes are TRBV6-5 and TRBJ1-1, with unresolved D. Germline V lookup: CDR1 MNHEY, CDR2 SVGAGI. The V end was cut by 3 bases, the J end by 5 bases, with 7 bases between. The CDR3 is made up of 12 amino acids.

In its sample, this clonotype was seen a few times. CDR3 nucleotides: TGTGCCAGTAGGTCGGGGAGTTCGAAAGAGACCCAGTACTTC. It translates to CASRSGSSKETQYF. The chain combines TRBV19 with TRBJ2-5, with TRBD2 as a possible D gene (5 bases). The CDR3 loop spans 14 amino acids. The V end was cut by 6 bases, the J end by 3 bases, with 14 bases between. In germline, CDR1 is LNHDA, CDR2 SQIVND (reference sequence).

This clonotype was seen ten or more times. The chain employs TRBV15 and TRBJ2-7, with 9 bases identical to TRBD1. This CDR3 has 14 amino acids. Germline CDR1 and CDR2: LNHNV and YYDKDF (reference sequence). Trimming took 5 bases from V and 11 from J; bases not matched to a gene: 13. As DNA, the CDR3 is TGTGCCACCAGCCCCGGGACAGGGATATTAATGAAGTACTTC. Translating it yields CATSPGTGILMKYF.

Many counts were recorded for this clonotype. The rearrangement uses TRBV20-1 and TRBJ2-1, with D unclear. V lost 1 base, J lost 6 bases, and 10 bases lay in between. Per germline, CDR1 DFQATT and CDR2 SNEGSKA (reference sequence). The CDR3 has 13 residues. CDR3 DNA sequence: TGCAGTGCTAGAGTATTAGTAGGCAATGAGCAGTTCTTC. Amino acid sequence: CSARVLVGNEQFF.

The rearrangement links TRBV10-2 to TRBJ1-1, with 8 positions matching TRBD1. V shed 10 bases, J shed 4 bases, and the junction held 8 bases outside the gene matches. In germline, CDR1 is WSHSY, CDR2 SAAADI. CDR3 length: 13 residues. In nucleotides, the CDR3 is TGCGCCACCACGGACAGGGCGACCACTGAAGCTTTCTTT. Translation: CATTDRATTEAFF.

This clonotype was observed a handful of times. The chain links TRBV24-1 to TRBJ1-1; no reliable D call. The germline V and J ends were trimmed by 3 bases and 9 bases, with 10 bases remaining between them. The CDR3 contains 12 residues. Germline CDR1 KGHDR, CDR2 SFDVKD. The CDR3 loop is CATSDLTLKAFF. In DNA, the CDR3 is TGTGCCACCAGTGATCTTACCCTAAAAGCTTTCTTT.

This clonotype was observed at least ten times. The chain employs TRBV9 and TRBJ1-1, with D uncertain. The CDR3 has 12 amino acids. V dropped 0 bases and J dropped 6 bases, with 6 bases sitting between them. Per germline, CDR1 SGDLS and CDR2 YYNGEE. The CDR3 region has the DNA TGTGCCAGCAGCGTAGCGGGGTCTGAAGCTTTCTTT. This encodes CASSVAGSEAFF.

Only a few counts were recorded for this clonotype. The chain links TRBV2 to TRBJ2-3; the D gene is possibly TRBD1 (6 bases). Germline V gene data show CDR1 as SNHLY and CDR2 as FYNNEI. V gave up 2 bases and J gave up 6 bases, with 12 bases separating them. The CDR3 has 14 residues. The CDR3 here is CASSEQGNDDTQYF. The CDR3 DNA is TGTGCCAGCAGTGAACAGGGGAATGATGATACGCAGTATTTT.

The table lists this clonotype with many counts. The V call is TRBV7-9, the J call TRBJ2-3, with D tentatively TRBD1 or TRBD2 (5 bases each). Deletions cut 2 bases from V and 2 bases from J, with 8 bases between. Germline loops: CDR1 SEHNR, CDR2 FQNEAQ (reference sequence). The CDR3 contains 14 residues. CDR3 sequence: CASSLHGTTDTQYF. CDR3 bases: TGTGCCAGCAGCTTACACGGGACCACAGATACGCAGTATTTT. Based on the CDR3 plus reference TRBV7-9 and TRBJ2-3, the full variable domain is DTGVSQNPRHKITKRGQNVTFRCDPISEHNRLYWYRQTLGQGPEFLTYFQNEAQLEKSRLLSDRFSAERPKGSFSTLEIQRTEQGDSAMYLCASSLHGTTDTQYFGPGTRLTVL.

This clonotype has a count of ten or more. V and J are TRBV6-1 and TRBJ2-2; D gene uncertain. V was clipped by 2 bases and J by 3 bases, with 10 bases between them. The CDR3 spans 15 residues. Germline V CDR1 and CDR2: MNHNS, SASEGT. CDR3 nucleotides: TGTGCCAGCAGTGAACGGGCAGCCTACACCGGGGAGCTGTTTTTT. Translating it yields CASSERAAYTGELFF.

This clonotype was seen a handful of times. The rearrangement uses TRBV5-1 and TRBJ2-1; D unclear. Germline V gene data show CDR1 as SGHRS and CDR2 as YFSETQ. The CDR3 covers 13 residues. V was shortened by 0 bases and J by 10 bases, with 11 bases between the two germline ends. CDR3 bases: TGCGCCAGCAGCTTGGATCCTATCAAGGAGCAGTTCTTC. Translated: CASSLDPIKEQFF.

This clonotype was recorded a few times. This chain links TRBV9 with TRBJ2-2; D uncertain. V lost 0 bases, J lost 12 bases, and 9 bases lay in between. The CDR3 sequence is 12 residues long. Germline CDR1 SGDLS, CDR2 YYNGEE. This CDR3 is CASSVVEGKLFF. In DNA form, the CDR3 reads TGTGCCAGCAGCGTAGTTGAAGGGAAGCTGTTTTTT.

This rearrangement joins TRBV6-1 to TRBJ2-2; the D call may be TRBD1 or TRBD2 (5 bases each). V dropped 9 bases and J dropped 5 bases, with 16 bases sitting between them. The germline V gene encodes CDR1 MNHNS and CDR2 SASEGT. CDR3 length equals 14 residues. For the CDR3, the DNA is TGTGCCAGTCGGGGAGACAGTCCAACCGGGGAGCTGTTTTTT. It specifies CASRGDSPTGELFF.